The 22 T cell receptor beta chains in this list originate from one sample, sequenced in a study of metastatic and nonmetastatic thyroid tumors. The entire patient cohort was treatment-naive prior to thyroid surgery. TCRdb reassembled clones from the PCR reads with MiXCR. The sample contains about 53,000 clones, 20% to 25% of which appear only once. Sample: blood. These receptors all come from a female donor with papillary thyroid cancer or a benign thyroid nodule (not recorded which). Some clones in this sample may be carry-over from other donors' samples.

This rearrangement joins TRBV5-1 to TRBJ1-6, with D maybe TRBD1 (6 bases). The V end was cut by 6 bases, the J end by 10 bases, with 17 bases between. This CDR3 is built from 14 residues. Germline CDR1 reads SGHRS; CDR2 reads YFSETQ. The CDR3 sequence is CASTTGYSGSPLHF. The CDR3 nucleotides read TGCGCCAGCACCACAGGGTATTCCGGATCACCCCTCCACTTT.

The chain joins TRBV5-1 to TRBJ2-7, with no clear D. V was clipped by 0 bases and J by 5 bases, with 9 bases between them. The CDR3 is made up of 13 amino acids. From germline, CDR1 is SGHRS and CDR2 YFSETQ. The CDR3: CASSLGQADEQYF. The CDR3 DNA follows: TGCGCCAGCAGCTTGGGGCAGGCGGACGAGCAGTACTTC.

This clone was seen many times. The V call is TRBV6-1, the J call TRBJ2-4; D is unresolved. The CDR3 has 17 amino acids. CDR1 and CDR2 from the germline V gene are MNHNS and SASEGT. The V and J ends lost 4 bases and 0 bases respectively, with 16 bases between them. The DNA for the CDR3 is TGTGCCAGCAGTGTGGCGGTTAGCTCCTTAGCCAAAAACATTCAGTACTTC. Its translation: CASSVAVSSLAKNIQYF.

Ten or more counts support this clone. The chain has TRBV19 and TRBJ2-1; D is unclear. Germline V gives CDR1 LNHDA, CDR2 SQIVND (reference sequence). V lost 7 bases and J 3 bases, leaving 4 bases between the germline ends. The CDR3 is 11 residues long. For the CDR3, the DNA is TGTGCCAGTAATAACTACAATGAGCAGTTCTTC. Amino acid sequence: CASNNYNEQFF.

Notes on this clone: One base away lies a much larger clone, so this may be a sequencing read error. V usage is TRBV5-4 and J usage is TRBJ1-2, with a weak D call TRBD1 (6 bases). CDR1 and CDR2 (germline): SGHNT, YYREEE (reference sequence). This CDR3 contains 14 residues. The DNA for the CDR3 is TGTGTCAGCAGCTTGCCAGGGGCGAGCTATGGCTACACCTTC. Protein: CVSSLPGASYGYTF.

This clone was counted at least ten times. The V call is TRBV24-1, the J call TRBJ2-2; TRBD1 aligns across 8 bases. The CDR3 is 15 amino acids. J lost 7 bases, V lost 2 bases, and 5 bases had no gene match. The germline gives CDR1 KGHDR, CDR2 SFDVKD. The CDR3 region has the DNA TGTGCCACCAGTGATTCCAGGGGGCCGATCGGGGAGCTGTTTTTT. Amino acid sequence: CATSDSRGPIGELFF.

V is TRBV20-1 and J is TRBJ2-7, with D hard to call. This CDR3 region has 11 residues. CDR1 DFQATT and CDR2 SNEGSKA come from the germline V gene (reference sequence). Trimming removed 8 bases from V and 1 base from J, with 9 bases in between. In DNA form, the CDR3 reads TGCAGTTGGGTTGCATCCTACGAGCAGTACTTC. This sequence encodes CSWVASYEQYF.

This clone appeared many times. V usage is TRBV12-3 or TRBV12-4 and J usage is TRBJ1-1; tentatively, D is TRBD1 (6 bases). There are 16 residues in the CDR3. The V and J ends lost 1 base and 1 base respectively, with 13 bases between them. CDR3 loop: CASSLGGGAWNTEAFF. Written as DNA, the CDR3 is TGTGCCAGCAGTTTAGGCGGGGGCGCATGGAACACTGAAGCTTTCTTT.

Many counts were recorded for this clone. DNA for the CDR3: TGCGCCAGCAGCCAAACCTACGGGGCTAGCGGAAACAATGAGCAGTTCTTC. It codes for CASSQTYGASGNNEQFF. V and J are TRBV4-1 and TRBJ2-1; 7 bases are a match to TRBD2. The ends lost 2 bases at V and 5 bases at J; junction bases unmatched: 12. The CDR3 consists of 17 residues. CDR1 and CDR2 from the germline V gene are MGHRA and YSYEKL.

This clone has at least ten counts. The chain uses TRBV20-1 and TRBJ1-5, with D uncertain. From germline, CDR1 is DFQATT and CDR2 SNEGSKA (reference sequence). With 3 bases removed from V and 9 bases from J, the gap between germline ends came to 24 bases. The CDR3 length is 16 residues. CDR3 in amino acids: CSARSAGQADFGPQHF. CDR3 bases: TGCAGTGCTAGGTCGGCGGGTCAGGCCGACTTTGGGCCCCAGCATTTT.

This clone appeared many times. CDR3 loop: CASSRLGSTGELFF. In DNA, the CDR3 is TGTGCCAGCAGCCGGCTCGGGTCCACCGGGGAGCTGTTTTTT. The chain is built from TRBV3-1 and TRBJ2-2; D call uncertain. V lost 4 bases and J lost 4, with 10 bases in between. Looked up from germline, CDR1 is LGHDT and CDR2 is YNNKEL (reference sequence). The CDR3 has 14 amino acids.

This clone was seen just once. A much larger clone differs from this one at a single base, so this may be a read error. This chain connects TRBV5-8 to TRBJ2-5; D call uncertain. CDR3 length equals 14 residues. Trimming cost V 0 bases and J 5 bases, with 11 bases left between them. CDR1 and CDR2 (germline): SGHTS, YDEGEE. CDR3 region: CASSLEIGCETQYF. The CDR3 coding sequence is TGTGCCAGCAGCTTGGAGATAGGGTGTGAGACCCAGTACTTC.

This clone was detected a few times. The genes are TRBV24-1 and TRBJ1-5, with 7 bases that match TRBD1. This CDR3 has 15 amino acids. In germline, CDR1 is KGHDR, CDR2 SFDVKD. V shed 6 bases and J 7 bases; nucleotides not matched to a gene: 11. CDR3 protein: CATSSATGWDQPQHF. Written as DNA, the CDR3 is TGTGCCACCAGTTCCGCGACAGGGTGGGACCAGCCCCAGCATTTT.

This clone occurred many times. This chain uses TRBV2 with TRBJ1-1; TRBD1 matches at 8 bases. The CDR3 is 15 amino acids. V lost 5 bases and J lost 1; bases outside the gene matches: 6. Germline CDR1 reads SNHLY; CDR2 reads FYNNEI. The CDR3 region is CASSTQGARNTEAFF. For the CDR3, the DNA is TGTGCCAGCAGTACGCAGGGGGCTCGGAACACTGAAGCTTTCTTT.

This clone was recorded many times. The V and J genes are TRBV12-3 or TRBV12-4 and TRBJ2-2; 8 bases align to TRBD1. The CDR3 is 16 amino acids. Germline trimming cut 7 bases from V and 1 base from J; bases unmatched to any gene: 8. CDR3 coding DNA: TGTGCCAGCAAAGGTCGGACAGGGATGAACACCGGGGAGCTGTTTTTT. Translation: CASKGRTGMNTGELFF.

Remarks on this clone: The junction departs from germline at one end; a sequencing error may be responsible. The chain carries TRBV20-1 and TRBJ2-1; a weak D match, TRBD2 (5 bases). CDR3 length equals 16 residues. Germline V CDR1 and CDR2: DFQATT, SNEGSKA (reference sequence). The CDR3 is CCARVPLSGYYNEQFF. As DNA, the CDR3 is TGCTGTGCTAGAGTCCCCCTGAGCGGATACTACAATGAGCAGTTCTTC.

This clone came up many times. The chain uses TRBV3-1 and TRBJ1-1; no clear D gene. V lost 4 bases, J lost 2 bases, and 11 bases lay in between. CDR3 length: 14 residues. CDR1 and CDR2 from the germline V gene are LGHDT and YNNKEL (reference sequence). DNA for the CDR3: TGTGCCAGCAGCCTGAGTAACAGAAACACTGAAGCTTTCTTT. Residues: CASSLSNRNTEAFF.

This clone was seen ten or more times. V usage is TRBV5-1 and J usage is TRBJ2-1; TRBD2 is a possible D gene (7 bases). The CDR3 runs 14 residues. CDR1 and CDR2 from the germline V gene are SGHRS and YFSETQ. Trimming removed 7 bases from V and 5 bases from J, with 16 bases in between. The CDR3 DNA is TGCGCCAGCGAGAGCGGGGACACACACAATGAGCAGTTCTTC. This codes for CASESGDTHNEQFF.

The V and J genes are TRBV30 and TRBJ2-1; D may match TRBD1 or TRBD2 (5 bases each). Between the trimmed V and J ends, which lost 5 bases and 4 bases, there was a span of 18 bases. The CDR3 runs to 15 residues. Germline CDR1 and CDR2: GTSNPN and SVGIG (reference sequence). The CDR3 region is CAWGWGSGPYNEQFF. CDR3 nucleotide sequence: TGTGCCTGGGGGTGGGGGTCGGGTCCTTACAATGAGCAGTTCTTC.

Concerning this clone itself: The germline gene is not matched at one end of the junction; a read error may be the cause. The V gene is TRBV13, the J gene TRBJ1-1; D is unresolved. The CDR3 has 15 amino acids. The germline CDR1 and CDR2 sequences are PRHDT and FYEKMQ (reference sequence). The CDR3 region is CVSSPRGRLNTEAFF. CDR3 in DNA: TGTGTCAGCAGCCCCCGTGGGCGTCTGAACACTGAAGCTTTCTTT. Using reference TRBV13 and TRBJ1-1 for the parts outside the CDR3, the full variable domain is AAGVIQSPRHLIKEKRETATLKCYPIPRHDTVYWYQQGPGQDPQFLISFYEKMQSDKGSIPDRFSAQQFSDYHSELNMSSLELGDSALYFCVSSPRGRLNTEAFFGQGTRLTVV.

This clone occurred many times. V gene TRBV12-3 or TRBV12-4 combines with J gene TRBJ1-1; no clear D. V lost 6 bases to trimming and J lost 4 bases, with 12 bases between them. The CDR3 has 13 residues. Here the CDR3 reads CASSRWVRTEAFF. DNA of the CDR3: TGTGCCAGCAGCCGTTGGGTGCGCACTGAAGCTTTCTTT.

On this clone itself: Just one base apart from a much larger clone, this may be a read error. The J gene is TRBJ2-7, the V gene TRBV5-1; D not certain. Trimming removed 6 bases from V and 8 bases from J, with 6 bases in between. CDR1 SGHRS and CDR2 YFSETQ come from the germline V gene. The CDR3 totals 9 residues. The CDR3 DNA is TGCGCCAGCATGGCTAAGCAGTACTTC. It yields the protein CASMAKQYF. Supplemented by reference TRBV5-1 and TRBJ2-7, the full variable domain reads KAGVTQTPRYLIKTRGQQVTLSCSPISGHRSVSWYQQTPGQGLQFLFEYFSETQRNKGNFPGRFSGRQFSNSRSEMNVSTLELGDSALYLCASMAKQYFGPGTRLTVT.